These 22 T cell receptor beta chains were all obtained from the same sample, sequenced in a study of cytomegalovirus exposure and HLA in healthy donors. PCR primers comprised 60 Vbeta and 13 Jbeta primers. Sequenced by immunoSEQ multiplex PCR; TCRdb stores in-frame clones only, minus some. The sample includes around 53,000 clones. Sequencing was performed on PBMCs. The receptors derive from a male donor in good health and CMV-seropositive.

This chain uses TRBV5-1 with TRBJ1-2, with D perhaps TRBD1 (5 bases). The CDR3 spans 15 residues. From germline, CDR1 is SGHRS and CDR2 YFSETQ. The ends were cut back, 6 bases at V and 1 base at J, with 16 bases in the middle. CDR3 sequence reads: CASKALQVVNYGYTF. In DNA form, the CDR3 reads TGCGCCAGCAAGGCCCTACAGGTTGTTAACTATGGCTACACCTTC.

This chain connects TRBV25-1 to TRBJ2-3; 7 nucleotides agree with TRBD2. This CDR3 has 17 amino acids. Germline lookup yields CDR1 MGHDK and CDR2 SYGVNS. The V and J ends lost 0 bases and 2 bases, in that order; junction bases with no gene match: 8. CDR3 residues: CASSEYQSGALTDTQYF. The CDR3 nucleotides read TGTGCCAGCAGTGAATACCAAAGCGGGGCACTCACAGATACGCAGTATTTT.

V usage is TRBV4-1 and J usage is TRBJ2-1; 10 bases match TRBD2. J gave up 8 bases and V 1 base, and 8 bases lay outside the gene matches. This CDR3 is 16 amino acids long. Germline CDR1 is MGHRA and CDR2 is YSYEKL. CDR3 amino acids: CASSQGIAGGGDEQFF. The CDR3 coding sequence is TGCGCCAGCAGCCAAGGGATAGCGGGGGGTGGCGATGAGCAGTTCTTC.

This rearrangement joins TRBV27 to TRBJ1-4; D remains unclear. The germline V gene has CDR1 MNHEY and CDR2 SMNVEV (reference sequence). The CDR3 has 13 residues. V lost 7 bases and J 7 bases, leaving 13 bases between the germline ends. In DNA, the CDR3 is TGTGCCAGCACCGGGAGATGGGCTGAAAAACTGTTTTTT. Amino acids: CASTGRWAEKLFF.

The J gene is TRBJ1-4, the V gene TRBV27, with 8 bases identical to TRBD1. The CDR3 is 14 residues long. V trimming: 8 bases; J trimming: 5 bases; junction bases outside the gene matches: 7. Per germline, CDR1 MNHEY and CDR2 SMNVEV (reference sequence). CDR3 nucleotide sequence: TGTGCCAGCGGTTGGGGACAGGCAAATGAAAAACTGTTTTTT. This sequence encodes CASGWGQANEKLFF. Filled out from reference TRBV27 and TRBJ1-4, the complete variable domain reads EAQVTQNPRYLITVTGKKLTVTCSQNMNHEYMSWYRQDPGLGLRQIYYSMNVEVTDKGDVPEGYKVSRKEKRNFPLILESPSPNQTSLYFCASGWGQANEKLFFGSGTQLSVL.

The CDR3 DNA reads TGCGCCAGCAAAAAGGACAGCGCTATTGTTTTCAGTGGCTACACCTTC. It is translated as CASKKDSAIVFSGYTF. J is TRBJ1-2 and V is TRBV5-1; possible D gene TRBD1, 6 bases. Germline V gives CDR1 SGHRS, CDR2 YFSETQ. The CDR3 sequence is 16 residues long. Trimming took 6 bases from V and 7 from J, leaving 25 bases between them.

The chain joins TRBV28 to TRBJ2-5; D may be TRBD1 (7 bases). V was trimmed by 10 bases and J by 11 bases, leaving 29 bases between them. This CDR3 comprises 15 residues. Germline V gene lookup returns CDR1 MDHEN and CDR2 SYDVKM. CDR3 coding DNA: TGTGCCACCGACAGGGATGTGGAGGGTACGGGAGAGCAGTACTTC. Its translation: CATDRDVEGTGEQYF.

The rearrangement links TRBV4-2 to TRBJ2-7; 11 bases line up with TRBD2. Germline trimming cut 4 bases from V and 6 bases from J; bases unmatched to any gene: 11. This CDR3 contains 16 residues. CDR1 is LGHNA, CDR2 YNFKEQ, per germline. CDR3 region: CASSRRLSGGAIEQYF. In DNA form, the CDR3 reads TGTGCCAGCAGCCGGAGACTTAGCGGGGGGGCGATCGAGCAGTACTTC.

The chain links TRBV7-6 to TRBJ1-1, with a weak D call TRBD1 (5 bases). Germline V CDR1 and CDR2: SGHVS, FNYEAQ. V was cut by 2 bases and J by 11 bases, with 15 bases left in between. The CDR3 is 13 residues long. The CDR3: CASSLQGTGGAFF. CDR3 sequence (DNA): TGTGCCAGCAGCTTACAGGGAACCGGGGGGGCTTTCTTT.

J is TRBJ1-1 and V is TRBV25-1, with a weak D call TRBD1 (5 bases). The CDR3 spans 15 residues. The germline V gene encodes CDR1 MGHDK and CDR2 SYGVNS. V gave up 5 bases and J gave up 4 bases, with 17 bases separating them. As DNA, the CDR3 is TGTGCCAGCAGTAAGACCGACAGACGAGTCACTGAAGCTTTCTTT. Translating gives CASSKTDRRVTEAFF.

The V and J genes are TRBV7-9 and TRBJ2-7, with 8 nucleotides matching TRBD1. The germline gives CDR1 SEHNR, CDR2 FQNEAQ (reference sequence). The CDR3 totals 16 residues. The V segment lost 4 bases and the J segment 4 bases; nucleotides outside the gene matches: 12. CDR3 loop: CASSSSPGTGLYEQYF. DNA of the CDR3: TGTGCCAGCAGCTCATCTCCCGGGACAGGACTATACGAGCAGTACTTC.

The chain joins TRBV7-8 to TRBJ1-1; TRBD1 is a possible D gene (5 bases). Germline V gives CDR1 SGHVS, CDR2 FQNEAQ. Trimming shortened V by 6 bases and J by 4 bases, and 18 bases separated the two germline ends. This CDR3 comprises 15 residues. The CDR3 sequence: CASRYRRVGGTEAFF. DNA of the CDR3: TGTGCCAGCAGATATCGGAGGGTGGGGGGCACTGAAGCTTTCTTT.

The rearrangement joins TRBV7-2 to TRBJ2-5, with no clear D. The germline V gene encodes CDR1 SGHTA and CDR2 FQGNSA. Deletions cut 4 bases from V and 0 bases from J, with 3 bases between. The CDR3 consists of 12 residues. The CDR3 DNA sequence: TGTGCCAGCAGCTATAACCAAGAGACCCAGTACTTC. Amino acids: CASSYNQETQYF.

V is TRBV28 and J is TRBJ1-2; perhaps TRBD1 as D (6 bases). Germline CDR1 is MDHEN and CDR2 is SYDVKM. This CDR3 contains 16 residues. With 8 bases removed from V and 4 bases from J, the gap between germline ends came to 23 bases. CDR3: CASFPGGQGIGYGYTF. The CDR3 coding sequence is TGTGCCAGCTTTCCGGGGGGTCAGGGGATAGGCTATGGCTACACCTTC.

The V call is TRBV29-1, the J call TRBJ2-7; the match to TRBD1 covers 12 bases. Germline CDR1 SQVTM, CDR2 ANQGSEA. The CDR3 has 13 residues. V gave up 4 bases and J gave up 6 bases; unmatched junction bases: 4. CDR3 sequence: CSVGGQGASEQYF. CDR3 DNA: TGCAGCGTTGGGGGACAGGGGGCGTCCGAGCAGTACTTC.

Here the CDR3 reads CASSLPGTGVGYTF. DNA of the CDR3: TGCGCCAGCAGCTTGCCCGGGACAGGGGTTGGCTACACCTTC. The chain couples TRBV5-1 to TRBJ1-2; TRBD1 matches 10 bases. The germline V gene has CDR1 SGHRS and CDR2 YFSETQ. This CDR3 spans 14 amino acids. Trimming removed 1 base from V and 7 bases from J; junction bases left unmatched: 4.

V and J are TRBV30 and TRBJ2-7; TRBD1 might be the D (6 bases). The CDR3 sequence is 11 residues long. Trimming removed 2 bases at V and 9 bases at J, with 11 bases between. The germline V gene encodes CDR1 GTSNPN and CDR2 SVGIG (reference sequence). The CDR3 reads CAWSTGLGQYF. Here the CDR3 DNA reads TGTGCCTGGAGTACAGGGTTAGGGCAGTACTTC.

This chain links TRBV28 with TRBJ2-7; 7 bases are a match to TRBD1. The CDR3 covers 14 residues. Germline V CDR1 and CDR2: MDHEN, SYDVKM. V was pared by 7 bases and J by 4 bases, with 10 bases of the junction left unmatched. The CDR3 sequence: CASTPRTGPYEQYF. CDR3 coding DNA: TGTGCCAGCACCCCGCGGACAGGACCGTACGAGCAGTACTTC.

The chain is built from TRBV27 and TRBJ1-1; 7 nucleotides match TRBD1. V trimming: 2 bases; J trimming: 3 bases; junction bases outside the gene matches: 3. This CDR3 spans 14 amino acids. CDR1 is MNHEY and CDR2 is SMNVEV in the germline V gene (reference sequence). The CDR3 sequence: CASSLRGPHTEAFF. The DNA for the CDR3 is TGTGCCAGCAGTTTAAGGGGGCCACACACTGAAGCTTTCTTT.

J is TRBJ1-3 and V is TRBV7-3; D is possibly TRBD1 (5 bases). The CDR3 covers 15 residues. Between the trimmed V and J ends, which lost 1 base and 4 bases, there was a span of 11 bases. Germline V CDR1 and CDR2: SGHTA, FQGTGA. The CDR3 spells CASSLNGGFGNTIYF. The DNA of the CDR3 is TGTGCCAGCAGCTTAAACGGGGGATTCGGAAACACCATATATTTT.

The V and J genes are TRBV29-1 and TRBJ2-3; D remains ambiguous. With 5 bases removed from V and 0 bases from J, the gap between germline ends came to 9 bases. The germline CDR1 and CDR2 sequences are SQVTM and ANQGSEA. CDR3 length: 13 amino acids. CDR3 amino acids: CSVPRVSTDTQYF. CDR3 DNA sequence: TGCAGCGTTCCCCGAGTTAGCACAGATACGCAGTATTTT.

The CDR3 bases are TGCGCCAGCAGCCAATCGGGACTACCCCAAGAGACCCAGTACTTC. Translation gives CASSQSGLPQETQYF. The rearrangement uses TRBV4-1 and TRBJ2-5, with TRBD2 matching 7 bases. CDR1 and CDR2 (germline): MGHRA, YSYEKL. This CDR3 has 15 residues. Trimming removed 2 bases from V and 1 base from J; junction bases left unmatched: 4.